The present TCR beta chain was sequenced within a study of monozygotic twins with inflammatory bowel disease. Using the 5' RACE reads, TCRdb records one entry per CDR3 protein without DNA. The sample's table shows fewer than 550,000 distinct CDR3 sequences. Germline V gene lookup returns CDR1 MNHEY and CDR2 SVGAGI. CDR3 length: 14 residues. The rearrangement joins TRBV6-5 to TRBJ2-5. This TCR derives from a human donor with ulcerative colitis or Crohn's disease, or a healthy co-twin of an affected twin (not recorded which). The source material was blood. The CDR3 sequence is CASSYSPLQETQYF.